This T cell receptor beta chain was recorded in a study of OX40 agonist ivuxolimab in advanced cancers. Study information: Eligibility rules accepted prior anti-PD-1, anti-PD-L1 or anti-CTLA-4 therapy, and roughly 40% had some.

Method: immunoSEQ multiplex PCR; TCRdb's copy keeps in-frame clones and lacks some. The data contain approximately 55,000 clones, approximately 84% of them singletons. CDR1 is SGHNT and CDR2 is YYREEE in the germline V gene (reference sequence). CDR3 length: 12 amino acids. Trimming stripped 1 base from V and 3 bases from J, with 5 bases between. This TCR was recovered from an adult with an advanced solid tumor such as melanoma, head and neck, liver or kidney cancer. The genes are TRBV5-4 and TRBJ2-7; D call uncertain. Sequencing used CD4+ or CD8+ T cells sorted from blood, obtained in a trial of the OX40 agonist ivuxolimab. CDR3 protein: CASSLIGYEQYF. The DNA for the CDR3 is TGTGCCAGCAGCTTGATAGGCTACGAGCAGTACTTC.